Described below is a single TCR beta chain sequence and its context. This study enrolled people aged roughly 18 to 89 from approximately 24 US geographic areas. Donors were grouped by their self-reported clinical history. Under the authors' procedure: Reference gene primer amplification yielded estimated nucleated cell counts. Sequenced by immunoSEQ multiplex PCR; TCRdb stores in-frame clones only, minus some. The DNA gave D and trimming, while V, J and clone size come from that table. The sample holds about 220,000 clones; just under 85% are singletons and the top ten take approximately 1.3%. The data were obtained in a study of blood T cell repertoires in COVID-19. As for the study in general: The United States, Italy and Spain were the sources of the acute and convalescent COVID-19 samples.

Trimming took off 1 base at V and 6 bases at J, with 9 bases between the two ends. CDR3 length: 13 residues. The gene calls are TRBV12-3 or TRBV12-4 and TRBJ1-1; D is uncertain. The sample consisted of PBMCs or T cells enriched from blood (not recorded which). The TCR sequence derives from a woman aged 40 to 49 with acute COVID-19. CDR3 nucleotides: TGTGCCAGCAGTTTAGATTTTTTAGCTGAAGCTTTCTTT. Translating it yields CASSLDFLAEAFF.